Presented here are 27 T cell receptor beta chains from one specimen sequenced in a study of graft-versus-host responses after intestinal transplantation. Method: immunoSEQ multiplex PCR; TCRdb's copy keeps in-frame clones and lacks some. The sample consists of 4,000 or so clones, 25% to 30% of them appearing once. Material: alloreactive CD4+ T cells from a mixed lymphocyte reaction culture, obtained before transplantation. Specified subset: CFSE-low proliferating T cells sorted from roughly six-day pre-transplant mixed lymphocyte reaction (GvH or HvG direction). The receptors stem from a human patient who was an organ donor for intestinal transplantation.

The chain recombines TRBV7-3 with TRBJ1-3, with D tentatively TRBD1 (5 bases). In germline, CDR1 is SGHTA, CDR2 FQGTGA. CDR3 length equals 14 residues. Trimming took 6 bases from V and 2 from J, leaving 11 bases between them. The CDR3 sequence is CASSRRVTGNTIYF. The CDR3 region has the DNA TGTGCCAGCAGTCGCAGGGTCACTGGAAACACCATATATTTT. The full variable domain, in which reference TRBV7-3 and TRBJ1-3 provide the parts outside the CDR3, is GAGVSQTPSNKVTEKGKYVELRCDPISGHTALYWYRQSLGQGPEFLIYFQGTGAADDSGLPNDRFFAVRPEGSVSTLKIQRTERGDSAVYLCASSRRVTGNTIYFGEGSWLTVV.

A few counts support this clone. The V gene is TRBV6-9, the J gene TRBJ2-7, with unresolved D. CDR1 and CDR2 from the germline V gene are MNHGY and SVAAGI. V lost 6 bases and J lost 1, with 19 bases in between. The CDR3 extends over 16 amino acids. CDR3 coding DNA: TGTGCCAGCAGCCAAGTCGGTTCTTATCTTTCCTACGAGCAGTACTTC. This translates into CASSQVGSYLSYEQYF.

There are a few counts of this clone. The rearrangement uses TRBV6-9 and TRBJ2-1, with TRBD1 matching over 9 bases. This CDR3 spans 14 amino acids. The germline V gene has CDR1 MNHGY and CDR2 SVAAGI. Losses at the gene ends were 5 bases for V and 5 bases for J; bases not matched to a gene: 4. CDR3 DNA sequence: TGTGCCAGCAGTAGGACAGGGGCCCACAATGAGCAGTTCTTC. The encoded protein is CASSRTGAHNEQFF.

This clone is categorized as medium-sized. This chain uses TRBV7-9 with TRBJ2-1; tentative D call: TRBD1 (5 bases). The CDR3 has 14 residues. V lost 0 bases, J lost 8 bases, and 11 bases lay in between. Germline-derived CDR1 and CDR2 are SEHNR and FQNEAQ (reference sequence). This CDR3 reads CASSLATRAHEQFF. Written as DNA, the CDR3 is TGTGCCAGCAGCTTAGCGACCAGGGCACATGAGCAGTTCTTC.

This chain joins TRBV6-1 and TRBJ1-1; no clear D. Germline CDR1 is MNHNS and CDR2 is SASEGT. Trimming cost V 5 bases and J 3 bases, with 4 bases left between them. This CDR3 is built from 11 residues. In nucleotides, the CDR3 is TGTGCCAGCAGTCTTGACACTGAAGCTTTCTTT. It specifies CASSLDTEAFF.

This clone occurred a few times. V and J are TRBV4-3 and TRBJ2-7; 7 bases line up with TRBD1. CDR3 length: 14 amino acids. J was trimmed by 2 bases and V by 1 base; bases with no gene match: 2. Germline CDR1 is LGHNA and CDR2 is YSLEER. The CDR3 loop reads CASSQGTGPYEQYF. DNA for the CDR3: TGCGCCAGCAGCCAAGGGACAGGCCCCTACGAGCAGTACTTC.

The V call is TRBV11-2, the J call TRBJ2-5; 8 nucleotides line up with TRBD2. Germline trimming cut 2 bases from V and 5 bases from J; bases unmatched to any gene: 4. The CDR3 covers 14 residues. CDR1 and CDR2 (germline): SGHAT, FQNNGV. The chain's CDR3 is CASSLPRGVETQYF. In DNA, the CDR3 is TGTGCCAGCAGCTTACCGCGGGGGGTGGAGACCCAGTACTTC.

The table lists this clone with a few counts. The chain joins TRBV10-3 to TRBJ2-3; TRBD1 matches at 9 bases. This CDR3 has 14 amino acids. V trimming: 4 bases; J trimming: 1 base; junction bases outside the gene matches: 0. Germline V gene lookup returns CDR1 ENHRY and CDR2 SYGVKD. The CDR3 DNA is TGTGCCATCAGTGGGACAGGGGGCACAGATACGCAGTATTTT. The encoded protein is CAISGTGGTDTQYF.

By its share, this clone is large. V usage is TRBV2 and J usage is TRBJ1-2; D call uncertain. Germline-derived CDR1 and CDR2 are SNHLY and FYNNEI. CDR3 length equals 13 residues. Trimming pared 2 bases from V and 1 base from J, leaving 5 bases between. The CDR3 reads CASSERVNYGYTF. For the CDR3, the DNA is TGTGCCAGCAGTGAAAGAGTTAACTATGGCTACACCTTC.

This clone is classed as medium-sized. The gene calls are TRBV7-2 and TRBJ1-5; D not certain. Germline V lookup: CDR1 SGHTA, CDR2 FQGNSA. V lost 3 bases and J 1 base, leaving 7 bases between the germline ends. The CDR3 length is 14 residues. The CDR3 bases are TGTGCCAGCAGCTTTGGGCCGAGCAATCAGCCCCAGCATTTT. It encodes CASSFGPSNQPQHF.

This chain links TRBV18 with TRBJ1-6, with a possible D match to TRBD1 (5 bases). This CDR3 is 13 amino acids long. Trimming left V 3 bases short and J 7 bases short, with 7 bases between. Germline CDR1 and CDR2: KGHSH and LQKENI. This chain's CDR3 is CASSPDKNSPLHF. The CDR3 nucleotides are TGTGCCAGCTCACCGGACAAAAATTCACCCCTCCACTTT.

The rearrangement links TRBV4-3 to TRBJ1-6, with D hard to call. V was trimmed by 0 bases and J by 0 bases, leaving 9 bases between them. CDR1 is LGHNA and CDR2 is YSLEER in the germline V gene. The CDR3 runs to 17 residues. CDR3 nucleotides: TGCGCCAGCAGCCAAGATTCGGGTCACTCCTATAATTCACCCCTCCACTTT. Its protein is CASSQDSGHSYNSPLHF.

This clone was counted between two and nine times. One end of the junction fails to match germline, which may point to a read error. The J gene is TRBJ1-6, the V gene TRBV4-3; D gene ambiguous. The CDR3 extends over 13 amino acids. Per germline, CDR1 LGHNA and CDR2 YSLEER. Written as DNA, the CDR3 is TGCGCCAGCAGCGAAGAGGTAGGGTCACCCCTCCACTTT. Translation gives CASSEEVGSPLHF.

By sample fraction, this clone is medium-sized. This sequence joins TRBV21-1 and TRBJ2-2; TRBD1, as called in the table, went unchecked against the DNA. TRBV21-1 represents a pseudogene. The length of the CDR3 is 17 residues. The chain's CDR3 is CASSRKQGQPNTGELFF. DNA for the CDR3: TGTGCCAGCAGCAGAAAGCAGGGACAGCCAAACACCGGGGAGCTGTTTTTT.

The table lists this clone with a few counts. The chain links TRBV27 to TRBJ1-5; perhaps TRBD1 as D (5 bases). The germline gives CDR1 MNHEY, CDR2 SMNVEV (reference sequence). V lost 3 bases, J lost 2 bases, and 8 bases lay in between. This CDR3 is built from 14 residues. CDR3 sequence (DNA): TGTGCCAGCAGTTTTTCCAGGGGCAATCAGCCCCAGCATTTT. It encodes CASSFSRGNQPQHF.

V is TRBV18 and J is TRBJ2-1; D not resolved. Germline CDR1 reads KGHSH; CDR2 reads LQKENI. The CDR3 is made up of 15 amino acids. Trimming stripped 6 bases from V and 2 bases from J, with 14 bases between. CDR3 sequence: CASSPLVSAYNEQFF. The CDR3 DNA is TGTGCCAGCTCGCCTCTAGTGTCGGCCTACAATGAGCAGTTCTTC.

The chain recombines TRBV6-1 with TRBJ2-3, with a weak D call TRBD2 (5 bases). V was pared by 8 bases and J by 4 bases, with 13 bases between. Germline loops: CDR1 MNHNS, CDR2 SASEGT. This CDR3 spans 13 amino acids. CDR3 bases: TGTGCCAGCGCTAAATCGGGGTCAGATACGCAGTATTTT. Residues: CASAKSGSDTQYF.

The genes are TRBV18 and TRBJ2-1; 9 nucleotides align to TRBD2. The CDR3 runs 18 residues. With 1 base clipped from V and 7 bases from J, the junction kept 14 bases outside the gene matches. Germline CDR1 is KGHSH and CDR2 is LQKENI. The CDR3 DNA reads TGTGCCAGCTCACCACTATGGGGACTCGCGGGGGGGCCTAATGAGCAGTTCTTC. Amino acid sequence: CASSPLWGLAGGPNEQFF.

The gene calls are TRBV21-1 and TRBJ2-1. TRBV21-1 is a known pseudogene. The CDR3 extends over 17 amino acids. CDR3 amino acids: CASRTRVATPSDNEQFF. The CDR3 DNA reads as TGTGCCAGCAGGACAAGGGTAGCTACACCATCCGACAATGAGCAGTTCTTC.

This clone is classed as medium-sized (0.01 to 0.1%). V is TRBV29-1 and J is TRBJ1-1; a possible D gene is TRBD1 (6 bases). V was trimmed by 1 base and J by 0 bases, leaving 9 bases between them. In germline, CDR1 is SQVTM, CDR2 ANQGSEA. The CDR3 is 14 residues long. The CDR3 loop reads CSVEVRGMNTEAFF. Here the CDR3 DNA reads TGCAGCGTTGAAGTCAGGGGCATGAACACTGAAGCTTTCTTT.

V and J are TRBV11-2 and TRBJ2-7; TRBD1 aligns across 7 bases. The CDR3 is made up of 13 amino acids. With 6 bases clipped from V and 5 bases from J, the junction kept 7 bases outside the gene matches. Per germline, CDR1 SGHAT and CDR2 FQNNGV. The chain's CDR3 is CASSLDRDNEQYF. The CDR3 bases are TGTGCCAGCAGTCTAGACAGGGATAACGAGCAGTACTTC.

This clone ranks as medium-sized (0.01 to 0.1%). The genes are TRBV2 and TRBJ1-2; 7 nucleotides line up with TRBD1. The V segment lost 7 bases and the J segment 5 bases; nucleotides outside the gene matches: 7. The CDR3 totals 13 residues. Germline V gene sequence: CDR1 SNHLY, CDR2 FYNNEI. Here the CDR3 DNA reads TGTGCCAGCATCCTCGGGACAGCTTATGGCTACACCTTC. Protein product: CASILGTAYGYTF. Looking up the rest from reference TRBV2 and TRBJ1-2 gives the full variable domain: EPEVTQTPSHQVTQMGQEVILRCVPISNHLYFYWYRQILGQKVEFLVSFYNNEISEKSEIFDDQFSVERPDGSNFTLKIRSTKLEDSAMYFCASILGTAYGYTFGSGTRLTVV.

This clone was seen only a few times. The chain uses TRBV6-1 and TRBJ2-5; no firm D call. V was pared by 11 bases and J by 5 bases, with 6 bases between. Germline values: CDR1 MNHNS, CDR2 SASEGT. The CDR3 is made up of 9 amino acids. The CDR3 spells CAGWETQYF. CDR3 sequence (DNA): TGTGCCGGGTGGGAGACCCAGTACTTC.

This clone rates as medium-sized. The CDR3 nucleotides are TGTGCCAGTAGCACCGGGACGGCTAACTATGGCTACACCTTC. Amino acids: CASSTGTANYGYTF. The V and J genes are TRBV19 and TRBJ1-2; a possible D gene is TRBD1 (5 bases). The CDR3 length is 14 residues. The V gene's germline CDR1 is LNHDA and CDR2 SQIVND (reference sequence). V gave up 6 bases and J gave up 0 bases, with 11 bases separating them.

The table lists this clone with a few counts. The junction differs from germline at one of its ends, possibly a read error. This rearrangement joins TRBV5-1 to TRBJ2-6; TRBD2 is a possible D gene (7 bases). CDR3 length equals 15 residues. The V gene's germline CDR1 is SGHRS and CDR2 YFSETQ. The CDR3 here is CASSWTRGGVNVLTF. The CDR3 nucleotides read TGCGCCAGCAGCTGGACAAGGGGGGGGGTCAACGTCCTGACTTTC.

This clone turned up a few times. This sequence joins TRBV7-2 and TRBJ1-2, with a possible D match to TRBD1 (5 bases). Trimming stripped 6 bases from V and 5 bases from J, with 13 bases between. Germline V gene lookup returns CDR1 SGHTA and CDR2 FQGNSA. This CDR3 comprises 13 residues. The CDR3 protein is CASRPPGSYGYTF. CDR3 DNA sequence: TGTGCCAGCAGACCGCCAGGGTCATATGGCTACACCTTC.

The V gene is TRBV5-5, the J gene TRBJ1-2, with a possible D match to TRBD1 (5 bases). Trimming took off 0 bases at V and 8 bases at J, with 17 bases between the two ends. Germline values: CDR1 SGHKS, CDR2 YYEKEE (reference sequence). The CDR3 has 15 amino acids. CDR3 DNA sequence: TGTGCCAGCAGCTTGGCCGGTAGGGGCGTAAAGGGCTACACCTTC. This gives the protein CASSLAGRGVKGYTF.